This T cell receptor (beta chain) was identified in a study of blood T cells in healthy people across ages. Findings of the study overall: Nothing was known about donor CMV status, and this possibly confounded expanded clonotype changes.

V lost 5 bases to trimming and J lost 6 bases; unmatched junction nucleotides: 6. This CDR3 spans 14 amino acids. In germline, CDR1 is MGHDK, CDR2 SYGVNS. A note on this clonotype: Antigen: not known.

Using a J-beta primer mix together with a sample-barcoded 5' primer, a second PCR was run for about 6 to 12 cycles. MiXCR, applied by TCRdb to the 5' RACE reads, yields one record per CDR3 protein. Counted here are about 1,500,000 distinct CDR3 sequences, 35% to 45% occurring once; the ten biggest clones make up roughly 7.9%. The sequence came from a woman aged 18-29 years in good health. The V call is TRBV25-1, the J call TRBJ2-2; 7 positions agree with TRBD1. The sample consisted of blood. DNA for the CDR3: TGTGCCAGCAGTCACCTGACAGGGCCCGGGGAGCTGTTTTTT. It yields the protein CASSHLTGPGELFF.